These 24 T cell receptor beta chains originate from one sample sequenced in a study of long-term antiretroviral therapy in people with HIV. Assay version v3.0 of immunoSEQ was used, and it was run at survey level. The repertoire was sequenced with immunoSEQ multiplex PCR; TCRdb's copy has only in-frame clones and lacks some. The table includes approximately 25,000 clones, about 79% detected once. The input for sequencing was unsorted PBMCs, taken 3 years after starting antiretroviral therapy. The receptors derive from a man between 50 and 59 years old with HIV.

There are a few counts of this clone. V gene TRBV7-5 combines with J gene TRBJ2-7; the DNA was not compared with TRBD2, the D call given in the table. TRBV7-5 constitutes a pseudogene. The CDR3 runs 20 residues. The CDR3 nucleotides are TGTGCCAGAAGCTTAAAATGGGTGGCGTCTAGGCGGGGGAATTCCTACGAGCAGTACTTC. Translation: CARSLKWVASRRGNSYEQYF.

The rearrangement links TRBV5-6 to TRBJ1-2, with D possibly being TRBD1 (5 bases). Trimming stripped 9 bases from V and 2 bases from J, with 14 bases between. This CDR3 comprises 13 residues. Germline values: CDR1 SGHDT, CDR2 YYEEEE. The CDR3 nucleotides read TGTGCCACCCAGGACACAATGAACTATGGCTACACCTTC. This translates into CATQDTMNYGYTF.

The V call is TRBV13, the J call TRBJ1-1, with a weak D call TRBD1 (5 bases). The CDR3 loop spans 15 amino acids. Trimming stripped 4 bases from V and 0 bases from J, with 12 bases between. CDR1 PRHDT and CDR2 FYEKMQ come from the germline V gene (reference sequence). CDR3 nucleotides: TGTGCCAGCAGCTCGTTCCGGGACCTGAACACTGAAGCTTTCTTT. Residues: CASSSFRDLNTEAFF. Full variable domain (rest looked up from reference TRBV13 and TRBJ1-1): AAGVIQSPRHLIKEKRETATLKCYPIPRHDTVYWYQQGPGQDPQFLISFYEKMQSDKGSIPDRFSAQQFSDYHSELNMSSLELGDSALYFCASSSFRDLNTEAFFGQGTRLTVV.

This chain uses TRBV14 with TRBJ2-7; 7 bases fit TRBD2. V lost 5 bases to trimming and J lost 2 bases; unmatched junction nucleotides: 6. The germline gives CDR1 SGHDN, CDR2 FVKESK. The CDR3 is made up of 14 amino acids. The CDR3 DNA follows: TGTGCCAGCAGCTCGACGGGAGGAACCTACGAGCAGTACTTC. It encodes CASSSTGGTYEQYF.

CDR3 region: CATHSGTRHQPQHF. In nucleotides, the CDR3 is TGTGCCACCCACTCCGGGACCCGGCATCAGCCCCAGCATTTT. The J gene is TRBJ1-5, the V gene TRBV10-3; a weak D match, TRBD1 (5 bases). Trimming removed 10 bases at V and 5 bases at J, with 18 bases between. The CDR3 sequence is 14 residues long. From germline, CDR1 is ENHRY and CDR2 SYGVKD.

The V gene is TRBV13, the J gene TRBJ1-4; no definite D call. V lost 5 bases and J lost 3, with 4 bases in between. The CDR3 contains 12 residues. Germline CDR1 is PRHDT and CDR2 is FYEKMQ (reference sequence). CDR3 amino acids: CASSASNEKLFF. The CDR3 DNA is TGTGCCAGCAGCGCCTCTAATGAAAAACTGTTTTTT.

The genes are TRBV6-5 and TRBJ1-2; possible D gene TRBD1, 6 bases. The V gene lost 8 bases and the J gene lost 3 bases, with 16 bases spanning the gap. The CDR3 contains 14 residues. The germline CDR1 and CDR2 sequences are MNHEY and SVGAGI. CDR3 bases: TGTGCCAGCCGACGTCGGGGGGGCGACTATGGCTACACCTTC. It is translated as CASRRRGGDYGYTF.

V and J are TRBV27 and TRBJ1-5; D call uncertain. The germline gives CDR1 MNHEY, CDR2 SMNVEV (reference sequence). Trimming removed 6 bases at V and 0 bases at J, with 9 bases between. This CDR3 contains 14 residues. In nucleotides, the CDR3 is TGTGCCAGCAGCCCCAGGTATAGCAATCAGCCCCAGCATTTT. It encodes CASSPRYSNQPQHF.

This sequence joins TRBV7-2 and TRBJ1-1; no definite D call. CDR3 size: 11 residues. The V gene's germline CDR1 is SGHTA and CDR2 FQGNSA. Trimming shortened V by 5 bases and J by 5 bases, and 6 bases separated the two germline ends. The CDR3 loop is CASSPGTEAFF. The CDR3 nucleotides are TGTGCCAGCAGCCCAGGTACTGAAGCTTTCTTT.

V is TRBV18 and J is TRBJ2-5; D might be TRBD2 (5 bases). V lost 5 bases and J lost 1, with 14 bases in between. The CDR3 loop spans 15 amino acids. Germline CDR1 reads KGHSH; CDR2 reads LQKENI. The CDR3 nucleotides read TGTGCCAGCTCAGTTACCGGAGGCAGCCAAGAGACCCAGTACTTC. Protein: CASSVTGGSQETQYF.

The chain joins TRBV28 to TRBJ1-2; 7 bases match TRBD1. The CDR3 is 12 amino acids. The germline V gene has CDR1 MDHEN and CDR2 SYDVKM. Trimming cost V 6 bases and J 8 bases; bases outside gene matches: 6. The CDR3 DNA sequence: TGTGCCAGCAGGCCGGGACAGACGGGCTACACCTTC. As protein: CASRPGQTGYTF.

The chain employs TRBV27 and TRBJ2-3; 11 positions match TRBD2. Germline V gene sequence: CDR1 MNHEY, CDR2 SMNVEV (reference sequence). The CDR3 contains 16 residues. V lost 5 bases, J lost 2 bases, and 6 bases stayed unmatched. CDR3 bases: TGTGCCAGCAGTGGGGGGGGACTAGCGGCCACAGATACGCAGTATTTT. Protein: CASSGGGLAATDTQYF.

The CDR3: CASSFQTENEAFF. CDR3 sequence (DNA): TGCGCCAGCAGCTTCCAGACAGAGAATGAAGCTTTCTTT. V gene TRBV5-1 combines with J gene TRBJ1-1; possible D gene TRBD1, 5 bases. V dropped 2 bases and J dropped 7 bases, with 12 bases sitting between them. The CDR3 loop spans 13 amino acids. Germline V gives CDR1 SGHRS, CDR2 YFSETQ.

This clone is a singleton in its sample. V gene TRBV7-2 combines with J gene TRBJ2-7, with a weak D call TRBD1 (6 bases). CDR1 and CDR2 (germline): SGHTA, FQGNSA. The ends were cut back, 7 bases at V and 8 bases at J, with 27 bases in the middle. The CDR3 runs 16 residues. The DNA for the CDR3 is TGTGCCAGCACCCAAATGTCCACAGGGCTCCTACTCAAGCAGTACTTC. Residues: CASTQMSTGLLLKQYF. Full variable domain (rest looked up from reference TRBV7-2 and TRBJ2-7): GAGVSQSPSNKVTEKGKDVELRCDPISGHTALYWYRQSLGQGLEFLIYFQGNSAPDKSGLPSDRFSAERTGGSVSTLTIQRTQQEDSAVYLCASTQMSTGLLLKQYFGPGTRLTVT.

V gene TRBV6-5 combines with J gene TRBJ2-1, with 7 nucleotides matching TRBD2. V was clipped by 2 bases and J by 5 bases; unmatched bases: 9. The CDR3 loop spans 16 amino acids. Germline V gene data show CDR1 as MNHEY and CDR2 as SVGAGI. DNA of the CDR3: TGTGCCAGCAGTTACCCCTCGGCGGGAGCCGACAATGAGCAGTTCTTC. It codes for CASSYPSAGADNEQFF.

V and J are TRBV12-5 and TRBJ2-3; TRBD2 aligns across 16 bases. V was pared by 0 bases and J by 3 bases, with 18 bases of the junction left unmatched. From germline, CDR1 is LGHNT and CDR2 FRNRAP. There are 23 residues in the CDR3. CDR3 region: CASGLVNHAGLAGGPVWTDTQYF. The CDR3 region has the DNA TGTGCTAGTGGTTTGGTAAACCATGCGGGACTAGCGGGAGGGCCGGTTTGGACAGATACGCAGTATTTT.

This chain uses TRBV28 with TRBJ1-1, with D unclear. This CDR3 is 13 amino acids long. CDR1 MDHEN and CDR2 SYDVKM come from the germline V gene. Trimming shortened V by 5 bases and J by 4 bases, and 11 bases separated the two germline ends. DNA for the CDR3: TGTGCCAGCAGTGAGCCCACGGGCACTGAAGCTTTCTTT. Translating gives CASSEPTGTEAFF.

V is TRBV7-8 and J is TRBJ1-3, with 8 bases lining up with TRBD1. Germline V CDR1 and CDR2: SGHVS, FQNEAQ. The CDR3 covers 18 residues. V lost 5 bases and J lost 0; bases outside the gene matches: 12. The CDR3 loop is CASSLGPGTGGSGNTIYF. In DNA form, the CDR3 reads TGTGCCAGCAGCCTGGGCCCAGGGACAGGCGGCTCTGGAAACACCATATATTTT.

The CDR3 reads CASSPIALAGGPQRDTQYF. DNA of the CDR3: TGTGCCAGTAGCCCTATAGCACTAGCGGGGGGACCACAAAGAGATACGCAGTATTTT. The chain has TRBV19 and TRBJ2-3; 12 positions match TRBD2. The CDR3 is 19 residues long. CDR1 and CDR2 (germline): LNHDA, SQIVND (reference sequence). V lost 6 bases, J lost 5 bases, and 18 bases stayed unmatched.

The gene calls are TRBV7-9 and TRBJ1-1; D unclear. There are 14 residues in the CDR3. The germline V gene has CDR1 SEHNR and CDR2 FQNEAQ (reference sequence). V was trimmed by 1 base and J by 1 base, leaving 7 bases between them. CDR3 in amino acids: CASSLVGKNTEAFF. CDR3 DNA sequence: TGTGCCAGCAGCTTAGTGGGCAAGAACACTGAAGCTTTCTTT.

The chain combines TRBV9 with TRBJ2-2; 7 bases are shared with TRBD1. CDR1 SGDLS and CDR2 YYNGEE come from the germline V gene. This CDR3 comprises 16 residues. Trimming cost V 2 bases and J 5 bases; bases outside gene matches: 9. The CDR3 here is CASSVFRDRQTGELFF. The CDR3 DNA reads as TGTGCCAGCAGCGTTTTTCGGGACAGACAGACCGGGGAGCTGTTTTTT.

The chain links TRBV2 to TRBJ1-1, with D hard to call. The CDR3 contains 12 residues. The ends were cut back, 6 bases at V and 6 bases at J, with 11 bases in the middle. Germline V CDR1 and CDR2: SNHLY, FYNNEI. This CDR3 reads CASRGLGSEAFF. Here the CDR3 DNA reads TGTGCCAGCAGAGGTTTGGGGTCTGAAGCTTTCTTT.

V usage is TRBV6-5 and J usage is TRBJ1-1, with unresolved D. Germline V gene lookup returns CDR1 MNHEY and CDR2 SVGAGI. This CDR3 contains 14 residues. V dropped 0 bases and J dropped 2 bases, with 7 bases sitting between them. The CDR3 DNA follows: TGTGCCAGCAGTTACTCAAGGCAAAACACTGAAGCTTTCTTT. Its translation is CASSYSRQNTEAFF.

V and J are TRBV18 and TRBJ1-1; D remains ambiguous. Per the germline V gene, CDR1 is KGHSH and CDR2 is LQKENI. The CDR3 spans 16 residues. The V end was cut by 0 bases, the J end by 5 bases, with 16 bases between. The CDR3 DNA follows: TGTGCCAGCTCACCACCTAACTCGGGCGTGAGGACTGAAGCTTTCTTT. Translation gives CASSPPNSGVRTEAFF.